This T cell receptor (beta chain) was recorded in a study of cytomegalovirus exposure and HLA in healthy donors. A note on this clone: What it binds is not known.

Trimming shortened V by 3 bases and J by 3 bases, and 9 bases separated the two germline ends. CDR1 LNHDA and CDR2 SQIVND come from the germline V gene (reference sequence). The CDR3 spans 13 residues. PCR amplification relied on 60 Vbeta primers (plus 13 Jbeta primers). Profiling relied on immunoSEQ multiplex PCR, and the TCRdb table lists in-frame clones only, not all of them. The data contain around 85,000 clones, about four fifths of them singletons. Overall study findings and caveats: Per published accounts, TCR beta sequences correctly predicted the HLA-A and HLA-B alleles of most subjects.

The sample consisted of PBMCs. This clonotype originated in a man in his fifties or sixties in good health and CMV-seronegative. The rearrangement joins TRBV19 to TRBJ2-7; D is perhaps TRBD1 (5 bases). Here the CDR3 DNA reads TGTGCCAGTAGTATGGCAGGGCTCTACGAGCAGTACTTC. Its translation is CASSMAGLYEQYF.